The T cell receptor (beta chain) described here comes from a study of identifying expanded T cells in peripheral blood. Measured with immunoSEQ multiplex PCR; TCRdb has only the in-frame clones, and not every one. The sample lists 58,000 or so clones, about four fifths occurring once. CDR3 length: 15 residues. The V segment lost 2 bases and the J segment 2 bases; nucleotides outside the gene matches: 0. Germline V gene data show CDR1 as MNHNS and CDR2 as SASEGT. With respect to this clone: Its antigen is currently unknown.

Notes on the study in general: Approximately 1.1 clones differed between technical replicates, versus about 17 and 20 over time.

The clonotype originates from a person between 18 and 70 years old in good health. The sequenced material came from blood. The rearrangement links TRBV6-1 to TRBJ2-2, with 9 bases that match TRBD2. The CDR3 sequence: CASSELAGNTGELFF. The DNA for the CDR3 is TGTGCCAGCAGTGAACTAGCGGGAAACACCGGGGAGCTGTTTTTT.